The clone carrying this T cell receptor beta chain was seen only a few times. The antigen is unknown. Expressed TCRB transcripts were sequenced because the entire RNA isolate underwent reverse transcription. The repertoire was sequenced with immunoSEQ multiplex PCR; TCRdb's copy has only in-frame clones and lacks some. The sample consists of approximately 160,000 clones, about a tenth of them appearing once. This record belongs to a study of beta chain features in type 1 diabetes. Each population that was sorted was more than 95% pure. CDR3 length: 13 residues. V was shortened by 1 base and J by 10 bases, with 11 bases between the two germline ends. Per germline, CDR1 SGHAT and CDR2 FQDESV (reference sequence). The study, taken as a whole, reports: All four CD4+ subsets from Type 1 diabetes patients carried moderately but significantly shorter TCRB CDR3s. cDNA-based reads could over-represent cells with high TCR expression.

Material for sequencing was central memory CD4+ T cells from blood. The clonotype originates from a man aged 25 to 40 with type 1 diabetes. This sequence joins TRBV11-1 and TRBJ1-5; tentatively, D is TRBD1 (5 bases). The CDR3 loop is CASSLVIGAPQHF. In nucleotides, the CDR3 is TGTGCCAGCAGCTTAGTGATTGGGGCCCCCCAGCATTTT.